The sample holds many counts of the clone carrying this TCR beta chain. The CDR3 sequence is 12 residues long. After removal of 3 bases from V and 5 bases from J, the junction contained 1 base not matched to a gene. TCRdb ran MiXCR on the RT-PCR reads and lists one entry per CDR3 protein. In the table there are about 800,000 distinct CDR3 sequences, around 20% of which are singletons. This sample is drawn from a study of response to subunit inactivated influenza vaccine. This chain connects TRBV12-3 or TRBV12-4 to TRBJ2-7; 7 bases line up with TRBD1. The material was PBMCs from blood, obtained roughly 5 days after vaccination. This TCR was recovered from a middle-aged man who received an inactivated influenza vaccine. The chain's CDR3 is CASSLTGNEQYF. DNA for the CDR3: TGTGCCAGCAGTTTGACAGGGAACGAGCAGTACTTC.